This TCR beta chain derives from a study of beta chain features in type 1 diabetes. Expressed TCRB transcripts were sequenced after all isolated RNA was converted to cDNA. Libraries were prepared by immunoSEQ multiplex PCR; TCRdb keeps only in-frame clonotypes and omits some of them. Here the sample spans 200,000 to 250,000 clones, around 9.9% being singletons. Germline CDR1 reads GTSNPN; CDR2 reads SVGIG (reference sequence). The V gene lost 7 bases and the J gene lost 4 bases, with 11 bases spanning the gap. CDR3 length: 12 amino acids. Turning to this clone: The antigen is unknown.

General study findings and limits: A closer apparent resemblance between naive, central memory and Treg TCRB repertoires was seen in patients than in healthy donors.

The chain carries TRBV30 and TRBJ2-1, with D hard to call. The origin of this receptor is a man aged 18-30 years in good health. Sequencing input: central memory CD4+ T cells from blood. In DNA, the CDR3 is TGTGCCTCAAACGAGGAGTACAATGAGCAGTTCTTC. The encoded protein is CASNEEYNEQFF.